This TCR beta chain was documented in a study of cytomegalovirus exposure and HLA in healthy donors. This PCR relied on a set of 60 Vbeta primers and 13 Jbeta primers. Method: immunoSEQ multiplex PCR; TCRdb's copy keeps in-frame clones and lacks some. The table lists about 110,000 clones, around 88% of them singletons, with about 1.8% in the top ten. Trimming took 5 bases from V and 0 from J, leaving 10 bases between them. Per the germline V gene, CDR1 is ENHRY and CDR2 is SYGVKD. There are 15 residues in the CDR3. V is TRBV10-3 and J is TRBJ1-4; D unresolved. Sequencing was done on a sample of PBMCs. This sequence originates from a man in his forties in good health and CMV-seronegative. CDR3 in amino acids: CAISRQATTNEKLFF. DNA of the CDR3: TGTGCCATCAGTAGGCAGGCTACAACTAATGAAAAACTGTTTTTT.